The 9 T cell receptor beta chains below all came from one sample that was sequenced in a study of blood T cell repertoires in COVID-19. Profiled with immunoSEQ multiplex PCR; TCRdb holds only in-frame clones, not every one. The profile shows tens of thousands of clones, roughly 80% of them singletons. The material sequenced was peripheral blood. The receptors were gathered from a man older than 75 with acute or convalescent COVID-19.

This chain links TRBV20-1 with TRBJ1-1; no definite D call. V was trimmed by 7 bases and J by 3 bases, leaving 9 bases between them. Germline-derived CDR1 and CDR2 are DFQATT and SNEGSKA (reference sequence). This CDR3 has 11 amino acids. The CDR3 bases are TGCAGTGACCAGAGGGACACTGAAGCTTTCTTT. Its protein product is CSDQRDTEAFF.

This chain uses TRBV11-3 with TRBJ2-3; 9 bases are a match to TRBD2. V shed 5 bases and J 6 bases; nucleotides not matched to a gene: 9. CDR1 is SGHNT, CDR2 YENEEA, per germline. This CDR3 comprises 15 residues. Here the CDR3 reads CASSGTGLASDTQYF. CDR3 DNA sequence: TGTGCCAGCAGCGGAACGGGACTAGCCTCCGATACGCAGTATTTT.

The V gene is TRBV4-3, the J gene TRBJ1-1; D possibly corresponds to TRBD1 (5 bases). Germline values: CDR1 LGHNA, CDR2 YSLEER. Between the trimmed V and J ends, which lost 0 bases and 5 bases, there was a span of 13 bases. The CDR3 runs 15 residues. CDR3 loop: CASSQDRGGGTEAFF. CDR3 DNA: TGCGCCAGCAGCCAAGATCGGGGGGGTGGGACTGAAGCTTTCTTT.

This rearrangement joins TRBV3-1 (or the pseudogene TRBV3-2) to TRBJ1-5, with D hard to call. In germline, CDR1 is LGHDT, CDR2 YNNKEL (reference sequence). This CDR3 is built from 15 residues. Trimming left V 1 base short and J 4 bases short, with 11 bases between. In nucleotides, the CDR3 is TGTGCCAGCAGCCAAGGACTAGCGGGGAATCAGCCCCAGCATTTT. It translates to CASSQGLAGNQPQHF.

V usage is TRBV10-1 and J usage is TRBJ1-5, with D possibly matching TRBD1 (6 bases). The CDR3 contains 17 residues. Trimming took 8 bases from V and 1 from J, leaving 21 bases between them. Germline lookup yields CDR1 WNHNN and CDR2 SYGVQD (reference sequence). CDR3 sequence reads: CASRIGGLIGSNQPQHF. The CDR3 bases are TGCGCCAGCCGTATAGGGGGTTTAATCGGGAGCAATCAGCCCCAGCATTTT.

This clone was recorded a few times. DNA of the CDR3: TGTGCCAGTAGCAACACCAAAAGATCTACAGGGTACTACGAGCAGTACTTC. This codes for CASSNTKRSTGYYEQYF. This chain links TRBV19 with TRBJ2-7, with a weak D call TRBD1 (6 bases). Trimming removed 6 bases at V and 3 bases at J, with 24 bases between. The germline V gene encodes CDR1 LNHDA and CDR2 SQIVND (reference sequence). The CDR3 covers 17 residues.

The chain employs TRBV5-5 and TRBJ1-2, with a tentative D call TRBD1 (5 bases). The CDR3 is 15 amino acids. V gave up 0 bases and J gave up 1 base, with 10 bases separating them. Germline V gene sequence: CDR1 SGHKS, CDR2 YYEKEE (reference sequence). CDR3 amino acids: CASSLEQDLNYGYTF. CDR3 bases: TGTGCCAGCAGCTTGGAACAGGACCTTAACTATGGCTACACCTTC.

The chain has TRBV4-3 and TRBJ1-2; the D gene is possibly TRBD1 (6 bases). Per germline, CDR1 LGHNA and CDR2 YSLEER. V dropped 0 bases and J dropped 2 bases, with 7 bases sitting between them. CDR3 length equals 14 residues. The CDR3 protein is CASSQEQGNYGYTF. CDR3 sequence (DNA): TGCGCCAGCAGCCAAGAGCAGGGGAACTATGGCTACACCTTC.

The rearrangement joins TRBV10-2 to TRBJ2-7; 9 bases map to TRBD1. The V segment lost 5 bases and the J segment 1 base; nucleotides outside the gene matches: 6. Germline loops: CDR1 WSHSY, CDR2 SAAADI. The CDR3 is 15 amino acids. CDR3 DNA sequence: TGCGCCAGCAGTTCTCCGGGACAGGGTTCCTACGAGCAGTACTTC. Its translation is CASSSPGQGSYEQYF.